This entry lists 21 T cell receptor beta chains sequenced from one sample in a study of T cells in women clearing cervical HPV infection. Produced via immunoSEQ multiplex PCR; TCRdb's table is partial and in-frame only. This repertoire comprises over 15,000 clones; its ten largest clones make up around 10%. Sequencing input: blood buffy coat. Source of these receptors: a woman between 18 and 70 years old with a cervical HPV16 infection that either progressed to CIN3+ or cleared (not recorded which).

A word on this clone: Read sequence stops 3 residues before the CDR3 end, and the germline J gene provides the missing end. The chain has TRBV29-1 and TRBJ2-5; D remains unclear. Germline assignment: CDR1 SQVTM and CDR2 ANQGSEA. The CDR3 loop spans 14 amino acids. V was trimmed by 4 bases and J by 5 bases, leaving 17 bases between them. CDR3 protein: CSVGAGGSLETQYF. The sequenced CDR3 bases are TGCAGCGTTGGGGCTGGTGGGTCTCTGGAGACC.

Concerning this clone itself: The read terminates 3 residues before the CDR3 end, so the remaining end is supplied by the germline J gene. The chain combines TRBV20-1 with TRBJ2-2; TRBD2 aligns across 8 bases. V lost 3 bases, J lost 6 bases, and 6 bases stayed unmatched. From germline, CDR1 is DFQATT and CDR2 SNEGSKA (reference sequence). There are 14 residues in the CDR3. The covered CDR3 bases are TGCAGTGCTAGGGGACTAGATCCCCCCGGGGAG. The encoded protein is CSARGLDPPGE. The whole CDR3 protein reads CSARGLDPPGELFF.

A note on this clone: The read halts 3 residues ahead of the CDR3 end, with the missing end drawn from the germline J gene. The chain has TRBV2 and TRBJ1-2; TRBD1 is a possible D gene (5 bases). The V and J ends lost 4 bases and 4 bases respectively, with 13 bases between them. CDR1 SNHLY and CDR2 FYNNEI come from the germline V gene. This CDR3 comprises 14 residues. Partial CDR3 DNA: TGTGCCAGCAGTGTCGGCAGGGCAGTCTATGGC. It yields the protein CASSVGRAVYG. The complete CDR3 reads CASSVGRAVYGYTF.

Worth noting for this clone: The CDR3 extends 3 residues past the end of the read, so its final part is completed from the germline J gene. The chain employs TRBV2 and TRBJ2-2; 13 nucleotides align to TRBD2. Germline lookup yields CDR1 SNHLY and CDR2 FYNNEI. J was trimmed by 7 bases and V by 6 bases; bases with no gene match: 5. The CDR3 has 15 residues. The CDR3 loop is CASSGLAGVSGELFF. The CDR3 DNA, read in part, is TGTGCCAGCAGCGGACTAGCGGGAGTTAGCGGGGAG.

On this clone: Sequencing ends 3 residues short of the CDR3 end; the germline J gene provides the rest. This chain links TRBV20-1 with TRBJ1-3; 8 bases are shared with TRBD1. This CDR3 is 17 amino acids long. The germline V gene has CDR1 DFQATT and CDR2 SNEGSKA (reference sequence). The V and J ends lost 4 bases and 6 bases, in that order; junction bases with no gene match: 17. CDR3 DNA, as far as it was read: TGCAGTGCTAAGAACCCCCGAGGAGGACAGGGAACAAACACC. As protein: CSAKNPRGGQGTNT. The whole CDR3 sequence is CSAKNPRGGQGTNTIYF.

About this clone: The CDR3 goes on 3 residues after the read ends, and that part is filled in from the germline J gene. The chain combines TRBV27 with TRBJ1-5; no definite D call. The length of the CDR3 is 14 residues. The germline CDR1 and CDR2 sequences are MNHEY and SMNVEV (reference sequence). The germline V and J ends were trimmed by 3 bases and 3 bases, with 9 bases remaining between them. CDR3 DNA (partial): TGTGCCAGCAGTTTCTTGGCCCCCAATCAGCCC. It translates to CASSFLAPNQP. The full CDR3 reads CASSFLAPNQPQHF.

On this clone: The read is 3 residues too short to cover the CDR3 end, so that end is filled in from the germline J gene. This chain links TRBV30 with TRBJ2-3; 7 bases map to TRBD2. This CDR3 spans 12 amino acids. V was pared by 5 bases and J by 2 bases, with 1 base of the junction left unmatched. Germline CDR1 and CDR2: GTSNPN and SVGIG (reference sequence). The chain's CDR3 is CAWGGVTDTQYF. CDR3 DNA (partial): TGTGCCTGGGGGGGGGTCACAGATACG. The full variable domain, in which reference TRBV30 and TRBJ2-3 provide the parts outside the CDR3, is SQTIHQWPATLVQPVGSPLSLECTVEGTSNPNLYWYRQAAGRGLQLLFYSVGIGQISSEVPQNLSASRPQDRQFILSSKKLLLSDSGFYLCAWGGVTDTQYFGPGTRLTVL.

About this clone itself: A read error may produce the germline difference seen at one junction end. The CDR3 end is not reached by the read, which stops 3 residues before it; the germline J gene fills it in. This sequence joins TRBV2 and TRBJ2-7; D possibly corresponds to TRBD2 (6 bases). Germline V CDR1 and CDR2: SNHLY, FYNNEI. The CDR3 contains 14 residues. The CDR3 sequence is CASNELALNHEQYF. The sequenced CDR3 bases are TGTGCCAGCAATGAACTAGCTTTGAACCACGAG.

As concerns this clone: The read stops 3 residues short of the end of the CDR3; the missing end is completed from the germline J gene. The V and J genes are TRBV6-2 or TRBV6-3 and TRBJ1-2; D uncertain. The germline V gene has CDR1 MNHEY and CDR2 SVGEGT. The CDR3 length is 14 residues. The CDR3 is CASKASSGLWGYTF. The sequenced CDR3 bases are TGTGCCAGCAAGGCATCGTCGGGTCTGTGGGGC.

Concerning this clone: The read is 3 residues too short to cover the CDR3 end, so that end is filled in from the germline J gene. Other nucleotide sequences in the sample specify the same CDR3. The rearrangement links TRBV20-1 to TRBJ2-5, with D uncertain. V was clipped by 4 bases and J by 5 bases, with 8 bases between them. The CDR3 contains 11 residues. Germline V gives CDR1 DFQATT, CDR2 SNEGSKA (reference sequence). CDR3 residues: CSAMAAETQYF. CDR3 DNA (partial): TGCAGTGCTATGGCGGCTGAGACC.

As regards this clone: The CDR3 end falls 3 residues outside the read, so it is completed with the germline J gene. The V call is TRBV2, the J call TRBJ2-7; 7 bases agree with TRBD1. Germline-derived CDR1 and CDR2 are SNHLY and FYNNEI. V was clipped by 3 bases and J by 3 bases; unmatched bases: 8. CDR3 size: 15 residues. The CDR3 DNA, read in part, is TGTGCCAGCAGTGAGTTCGGGACAGAGAACTACGAG. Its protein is CASSEFGTENYE. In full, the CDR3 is CASSEFGTENYEQYF.

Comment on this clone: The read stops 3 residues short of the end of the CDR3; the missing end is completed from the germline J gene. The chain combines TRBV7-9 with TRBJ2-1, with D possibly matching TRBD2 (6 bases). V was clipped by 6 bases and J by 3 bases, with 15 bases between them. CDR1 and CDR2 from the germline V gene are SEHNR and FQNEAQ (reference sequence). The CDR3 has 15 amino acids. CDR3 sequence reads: CASRSPGGDYNEQFF. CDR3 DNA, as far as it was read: TGTGCCAGCAGGTCGCCCGGAGGGGACTACAATGAG.

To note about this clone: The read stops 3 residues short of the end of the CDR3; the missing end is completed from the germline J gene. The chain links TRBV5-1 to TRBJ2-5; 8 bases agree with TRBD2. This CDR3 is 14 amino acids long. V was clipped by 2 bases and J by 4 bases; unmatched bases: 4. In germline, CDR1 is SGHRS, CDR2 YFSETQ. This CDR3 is CASSLLAVAETQYF. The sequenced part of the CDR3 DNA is TGCGCCAGCAGCTTACTAGCGGTTGCAGAGACC.

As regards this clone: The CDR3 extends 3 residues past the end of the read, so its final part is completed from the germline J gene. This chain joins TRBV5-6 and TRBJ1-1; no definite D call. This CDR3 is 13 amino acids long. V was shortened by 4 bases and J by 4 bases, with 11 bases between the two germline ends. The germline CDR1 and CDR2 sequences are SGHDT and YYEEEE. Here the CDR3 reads CASSKGWATEAFF. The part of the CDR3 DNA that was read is TGTGCCAGCAGCAAAGGTTGGGCCACTGAA.

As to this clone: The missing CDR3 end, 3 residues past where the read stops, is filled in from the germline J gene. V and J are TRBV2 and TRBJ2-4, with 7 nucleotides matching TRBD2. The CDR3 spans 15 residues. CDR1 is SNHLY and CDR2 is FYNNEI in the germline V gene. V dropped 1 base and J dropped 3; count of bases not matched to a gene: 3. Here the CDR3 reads CASSEGREYKNIQYF. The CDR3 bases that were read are TGTGCCAGCAGTGAAGGGCGGGAGTACAAAAACATT.

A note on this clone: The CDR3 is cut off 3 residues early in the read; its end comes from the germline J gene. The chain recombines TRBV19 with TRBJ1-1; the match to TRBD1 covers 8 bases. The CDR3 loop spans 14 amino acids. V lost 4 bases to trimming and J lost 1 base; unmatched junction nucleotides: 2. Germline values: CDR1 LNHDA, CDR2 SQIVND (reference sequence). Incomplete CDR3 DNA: TGTGCCAGTAGTAGGACAGGGAGGAACACTGAA. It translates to CASSRTGRNTE. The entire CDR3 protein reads CASSRTGRNTEAFF. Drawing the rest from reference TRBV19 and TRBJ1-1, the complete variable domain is DGGITQSPKYLFRKEGQNVTLSCEQNLNHDAMYWYRQDPGQGLRLIYYSQIVNDFQKGDIAEGYSVSREKKESFPLTVTSAQKNPTAFYLCASSRTGRNTEAFFGQGTRLTVV.

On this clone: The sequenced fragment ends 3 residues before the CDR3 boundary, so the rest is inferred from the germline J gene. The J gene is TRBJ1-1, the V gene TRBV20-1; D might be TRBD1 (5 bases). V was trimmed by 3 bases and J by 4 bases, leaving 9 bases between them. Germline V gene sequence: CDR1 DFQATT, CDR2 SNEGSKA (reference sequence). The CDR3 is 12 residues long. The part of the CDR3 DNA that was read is TGCAGTGCTAGGTGGGGGGGCACTGAA. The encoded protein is CSARWGGTE. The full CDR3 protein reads CSARWGGTEAFF.

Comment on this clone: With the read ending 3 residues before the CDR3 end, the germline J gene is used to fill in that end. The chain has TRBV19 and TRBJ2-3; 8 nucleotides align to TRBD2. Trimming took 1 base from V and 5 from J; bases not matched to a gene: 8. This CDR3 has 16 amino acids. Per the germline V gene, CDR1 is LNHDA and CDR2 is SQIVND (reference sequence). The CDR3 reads CASSIGEAGERDTQYF. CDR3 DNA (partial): TGTGCCAGTAGTATAGGGGAAGCGGGAGAGAGAGATACG.

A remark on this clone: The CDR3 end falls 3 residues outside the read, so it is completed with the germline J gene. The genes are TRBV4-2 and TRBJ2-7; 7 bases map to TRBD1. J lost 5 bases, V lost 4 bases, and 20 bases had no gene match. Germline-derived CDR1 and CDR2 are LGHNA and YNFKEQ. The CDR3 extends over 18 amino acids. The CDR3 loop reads CASSLKEGSGDSIHEQYF. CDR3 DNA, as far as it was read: TGTGCCAGCAGCCTAAAGGAAGGGTCTGGGGACAGTATCCACGAG.

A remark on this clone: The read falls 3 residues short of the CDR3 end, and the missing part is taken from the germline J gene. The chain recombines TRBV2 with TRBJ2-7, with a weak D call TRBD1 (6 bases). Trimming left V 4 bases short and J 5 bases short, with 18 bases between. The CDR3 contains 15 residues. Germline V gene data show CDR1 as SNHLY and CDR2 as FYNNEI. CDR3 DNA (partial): TGTGCCAGCAGTGGAGGAAGGGACACAGTAAACGAG. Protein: CASSGGRDTVNE. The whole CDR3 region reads CASSGGRDTVNEQYF. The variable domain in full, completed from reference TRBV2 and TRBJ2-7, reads EPEVTQTPSHQVTQMGQEVILRCVPISNHLYFYWYRQILGQKVEFLVSFYNNEISEKSEIFDDQFSVERPDGSNFTLKIRSTKLEDSAMYFCASSGGRDTVNEQYFGPGTRLTVT.

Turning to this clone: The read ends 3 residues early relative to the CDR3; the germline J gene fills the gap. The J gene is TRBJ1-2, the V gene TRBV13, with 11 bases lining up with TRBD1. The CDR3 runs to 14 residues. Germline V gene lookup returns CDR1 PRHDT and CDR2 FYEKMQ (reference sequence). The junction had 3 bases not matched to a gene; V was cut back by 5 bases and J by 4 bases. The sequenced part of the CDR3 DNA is TGTGCCAGCAGCACAGGACAGGGGGCCTATGGC. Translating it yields CASSTGQGAYG. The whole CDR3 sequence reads CASSTGQGAYGYTF.